These T cell receptor beta chains were read from a single sample in a study of CD8+ T cells in alopecia areata. Using immunoSEQ multiplex PCR, the repertoire was profiled, and TCRdb retains in-frame clones only, with some absent. In the table there are 130,000 to 150,000 clones, 87% of which are singletons. Sample: CD8+ T cells sorted from blood, taken at week 0. These receptors were collected from a human donor with alopecia areata. CDR3s include the opening cysteine and the closing phenylalanine or tryptophan. Size values are once, few and many counts, or a class for expanded clones, and some rows have none.

>TRBJ1-4|NA|TRBV14
CASSLWTGNEKLFF
>TRBJ2-7|NA|TRBV2
CASSPTFPGLDEQYF
>TRBJ2-7|few|TRBV9
CASSVGGGQGTQQYF
>TRBJ2-1|NA|TRBV9
CASQPPNHHEQFF
>TRBJ2-2|NA|TRBV30
CAWAEVPGELFF
>TRBJ2-1|NA|TRBV19
CASSRVGREEQFF
>TRBJ1-1|NA|TRBV5-4
CASSYLGGLNTEAFF
>TRBJ2-7|NA|TRBV10-2
CASTEGVVGPYYEQYF
>TRBJ1-1|NA|TRBV7-2
CASSFIRSEAFF
>TRBJ1-1|NA|TRBV9
CASSVGVENTEAFF
>TRBJ2-5|NA|TRBV7-9
CASSLLPGQGAYGETQYF
>TRBJ1-1|NA|TRBV7-9
CASRDFRQTVNTEAFF
>TRBJ1-1|NA|TRBV6-1
CASSAKQWGNTEAFF
>TRBJ2-1|NA|TRBV2
CASSEHRLNEQFF
>TRBJ1-1|NA|TRBV5-1
CASSQTGENTEAFF
>TRBJ2-1|NA|TRBV29-1
CSVENRGGSYNEQFF
>TRBJ2-7|few|TRBV7-9
CASSGGRSSYEQYF
>TRBJ1-1|NA|TRBV5-4
CASSYGEGREAFF
>TRBJ2-3|NA|TRBV9
CASSVGGGADTQYF
>TRBJ1-3|NA|TRBV29-1
CSVQGLVGNTIYF
>TRBJ1-2|NA|TRBV5-6
CASSLTTGYNYGYTF
>TRBJ2-3|NA|TRBV5-1
CASSSLLRGGTDTQYF
>TRBJ1-2|once|TRBV27
CASSSQSGREEGYTF
>TRBJ2-4|few|TRBV1
CTSSHGLLAKNIQYF
>TRBJ2-2|NA|TRBV4-1
CASSQGALRTGPTGELFF
>TRBJ1-4|NA|TRBV2
CASRDRGEKLFF
>TRBJ2-1|once|TRBV19
CASSIGTGVLGEQFF
>TRBJ2-3|NA|TRBV4-1
CASSHPGQGSDTQYF
>TRBJ2-4|NA|TRBV6-1
CASSERRGGNENIQYF
>TRBJ1-5|NA|TRBV9
CASSALTDKAF
>TRBJ2-7|NA|TRBV6-6
CASSYQGSNEQYF
>TRBJ2-1|few|TRBV15
CATSRDYAASGYNEQFF
>TRBJ1-1|NA|TRBV30
CAFRQGRTEAFF
>TRBJ1-6|NA|TRBV6-1
CASSAPGTGTKPLHF
>TRBJ2-7|NA|TRBV11-2
CASSDGTPYEQYF
>TRBJ2-1|NA|TRBV4-1
CASSQGRDNEQFF
>TRBJ1-2|NA|TRBV29-1
CSVGRRYGYTF
>TRBJ2-1|NA|TRBV6-5
CASSYSRGNEQFF
>TRBJ2-3|NA|TRBV29-1
CSAILRGTDTQYF